The next 32 T cell receptor beta chains were all read from a single sample in a study of neurological immune-mediated disorders. TCRdb processed the 5' RACE reads anew with MiXCR; each CDR3 protein has one entry. The repertoire holds some 60,000 distinct CDR3 sequences, 3% to 4% seen once, with about 3.1% in the top ten. Source material: PBMCs. These receptors originate from a woman younger than 45 with multiple sclerosis.

This clonotype was observed at least ten times. J is TRBJ2-5 and V is TRBV12-3 or TRBV12-4; 7 nucleotides line up with TRBD1. The CDR3 spans 14 residues. Trimming at V came to 7 bases and at J to 3 bases, leaving 8 bases not matched to a gene. The CDR3 region is CASTEDRAEETQYF. CDR3 nucleotides: TGTGCCAGCACCGAAGACAGGGCCGAAGAGACCCAGTACTTC.

As for this clonotype: A much larger clone lies one base from this, so it may be a read error. This chain uses TRBV5-1 with TRBJ1-4, with D maybe TRBD1 (5 bases). V was pared by 1 base and J by 11 bases, with 12 bases between. Looked up from germline, CDR1 is SGHRS and CDR2 is YFSETQ. The CDR3 is 13 amino acids. CDR3 sequence: CASSLSSGDKLFF. The CDR3 nucleotides are TGCGCCAGCAGCTTGTCGTCTGGGGACAAACTGTTTTTT.

This clonotype was recorded many times. V gene TRBV12-3 or TRBV12-4 combines with J gene TRBJ2-2, with TRBD2 identical over 11 bases. The V and J ends lost 7 bases and 2 bases, in that order; junction bases with no gene match: 3. The length of the CDR3 is 15 residues. This chain's CDR3 is CASIGLAGNTGELFF. The DNA of the CDR3 is TGTGCCAGCATCGGACTAGCGGGTAACACCGGGGAGCTGTTTTTT.

This clonotype was counted between two and nine times. A single base separates this from a much larger clone, so it may be a read error. V and J are TRBV3-1 and TRBJ1-1, with D uncertain. There are 12 residues in the CDR3. The V gene's germline CDR1 is LGHDT and CDR2 YNNKEL (reference sequence). CDR3 DNA sequence: TGTGCCAGCAGCAAAGACGAAGCTGAAGCTTTCTTT. This gives the protein CASSKDEAEAFF.

This clonotype showed up many times. V and J are TRBV20-1 and TRBJ2-1, with 11 bases lining up with TRBD2. The CDR3 has 14 residues. J lost 7 bases, V lost 0 bases, and 2 bases had no gene match. In germline, CDR1 is DFQATT, CDR2 SNEGSKA (reference sequence). The CDR3 DNA sequence: TGCAGTGCTAGAGATAGCGGGGGGGCAAATGAGCAGTTCTTC. This sequence encodes CSARDSGGANEQFF.

The table lists this clonotype with many counts. The V call is TRBV7-9, the J call TRBJ2-3; tentative D call: TRBD2 (6 bases). Trimming cost V 2 bases and J 0 bases, with 9 bases left between them. Germline V lookup: CDR1 SEHNR, CDR2 FQNEAQ (reference sequence). This CDR3 is built from 15 residues. The CDR3, as DNA: TGTGCCAGCAGCTTAAACGGGGGAAGCACAGATACGCAGTATTTT. Its translation: CASSLNGGSTDTQYF.

This clonotype was counted at least ten times. The chain carries TRBV5-1 and TRBJ1-1, with D perhaps matching TRBD1 (5 bases). V dropped 2 bases and J dropped 5 bases, with 10 bases sitting between them. This CDR3 contains 13 residues. Germline CDR1 SGHRS, CDR2 YFSETQ. The CDR3 DNA reads as TGCGCCAGCAGCTTCATGGGGCTGACTGAAGCTTTCTTT. Amino acid sequence: CASSFMGLTEAFF.

The chain recombines TRBV12-3 or TRBV12-4 with TRBJ2-5; D unclear. The CDR3 is 15 residues long. Trimming took off 0 bases at V and 1 base at J, with 9 bases between the two ends. The CDR3 loop reads CASSLARHTQETQYF. Here the CDR3 DNA reads TGTGCCAGCAGTTTAGCGCGTCACACCCAAGAGACCCAGTACTTC.

This clonotype was observed at least ten times. The chain employs TRBV6-5 and TRBJ1-2; 7 nucleotides match TRBD1. The CDR3 totals 12 residues. V trimming: 6 bases; J trimming: 4 bases; junction bases outside the gene matches: 2. CDR1 and CDR2 (germline): MNHEY, SVGAGI. DNA for the CDR3: TGTGCCAGCAGGACAGGGATCTATGGCTACACCTTC. It translates to CASRTGIYGYTF.

The table lists this clonotype with many counts. The chain has TRBV29-1 and TRBJ2-5, with unresolved D. Trimming shortened V by 4 bases and J by 5 bases, and 8 bases separated the two germline ends. CDR3 length: 11 residues. CDR1 is SQVTM, CDR2 ANQGSEA, per germline. Written as DNA, the CDR3 is TGCAGCGTTGGGTATGGGGAGACCCAGTACTTC. Protein product: CSVGYGETQYF.

The J gene is TRBJ2-7, the V gene TRBV12-3 or TRBV12-4; no firm D call. The ends were cut back, 9 bases at V and 7 bases at J, with 16 bases in the middle. This CDR3 is 12 amino acids long. DNA of the CDR3: TGTGCCAGTAGTAAAGTTCCCCAAGAGCAGTACTTC. Protein: CASSKVPQEQYF.

This clonotype was recorded many times. The chain joins TRBV20-1 to TRBJ2-4, with D possibly TRBD2 on 5 matching bases. With 3 bases removed from V and 5 bases from J, the gap between germline ends came to 11 bases. CDR3 size: 13 residues. Germline lookup yields CDR1 DFQATT and CDR2 SNEGSKA (reference sequence). CDR3 nucleotide sequence: TGCAGTGCTAGCGTGAGGGTCCAAAACATTCAGTACTTC. Protein product: CSASVRVQNIQYF.

This clonotype has at least ten counts. The V and J genes are TRBV4-1 and TRBJ1-2, with D possibly TRBD1 on 5 matching bases. V was cut by 2 bases and J by 3 bases, with 13 bases left in between. CDR1 is MGHRA, CDR2 YSYEKL, per germline. The CDR3 consists of 15 residues. The CDR3 spells CASSQMRDGYYGYTF. For the CDR3, the DNA is TGCGCCAGCAGCCAAATGAGGGACGGCTACTATGGCTACACCTTC.

This clonotype has at least ten counts. V is TRBV7-2 and J is TRBJ2-3; the D gene is possibly TRBD1 (6 bases). The CDR3 extends over 15 amino acids. Germline lookup yields CDR1 SGHTA and CDR2 FQGNSA. The V end was cut by 2 bases, the J end by 6 bases, with 15 bases between. CDR3 residues: CASSLRGRGLDTQYF. In nucleotides, the CDR3 is TGTGCCAGCAGCTTAAGGGGCAGGGGCCTGGATACGCAGTATTTT.

The table lists this clonotype with many counts. The genes are TRBV7-3 and TRBJ2-2; D might be TRBD1 or TRBD2, each matching 6 bases. The V gene lost 0 bases and the J gene lost 5 bases, with 16 bases spanning the gap. CDR3 size: 17 residues. Germline CDR1 SGHTA, CDR2 FQGTGA. CDR3 coding DNA: TGTGCCAGCAGCTTAACGGGGGCCGGGAGAGGGACCGGGGAGCTGTTTTTT. Translating it yields CASSLTGAGRGTGELFF.

This clonotype was seen ten or more times. This chain joins TRBV15 and TRBJ1-1; TRBD1 might be the D (6 bases). CDR3 size: 14 residues. The V end lost 1 base, the J end lost 6 bases, and 12 bases lay between the germline ends. Germline loops: CDR1 LNHNV, CDR2 YYDKDF (reference sequence). CDR3 sequence reads: CATSRGGGGPEAFF. CDR3 nucleotides: TGTGCCACCAGCAGAGGCGGAGGGGGGCCTGAAGCTTTCTTT.

The chain uses TRBV7-3 and TRBJ2-1; D might be TRBD2 (5 bases). The CDR3 length is 16 residues. CDR1 is SGHTA, CDR2 FQGTGA, per germline. Deletions cut 5 bases from V and 10 bases from J, with 24 bases between. For the CDR3, the DNA is TGTGCCAGCAGCCTGGCTGTTGGTAGCGCTTCCGGGGAGCAGTTCTTC. Translation gives CASSLAVGSASGEQFF.

This clonotype turned up a few times. The V gene is TRBV29-1, the J gene TRBJ2-1; D is perhaps TRBD1 or TRBD2 (6 bases each). CDR1 and CDR2 from the germline V gene are SQVTM and ANQGSEA. Trimming took off 0 bases at V and 8 bases at J, with 17 bases between the two ends. The CDR3 totals 15 residues. The CDR3 loop is CSVEDWGAAGDEQFF. Written as DNA, the CDR3 is TGCAGCGTTGAAGATTGGGGGGCGGCCGGCGATGAGCAGTTCTTC.

On this clonotype itself: Being one base from a much bigger clone, this may be a read error. Written as DNA, the CDR3 is TGTGCCACCAGCAGGGAAAGAACCTACGAGCAGTACTTC. The encoded protein is CATSRERTYEQYF. The rearrangement joins TRBV15 to TRBJ2-7; D is uncertain. V lost 3 bases to trimming and J lost 2 bases, with 8 bases between them. Germline CDR1 LNHNV, CDR2 YYDKDF (reference sequence). The CDR3 spans 13 residues.

The chain couples TRBV20-1 to TRBJ1-2, with D uncertain. The CDR3 has 11 amino acids. The V end lost 3 bases, the J end lost 4 bases, and 6 bases lay between the germline ends. Germline CDR1 is DFQATT and CDR2 is SNEGSKA (reference sequence). DNA for the CDR3: TGCAGTGCTAGGGACGCCTATGGCTACACCTTC. It is translated as CSARDAYGYTF.

At least ten counts were recorded for this clonotype. This rearrangement joins TRBV13 to TRBJ2-2; D call uncertain. The CDR3 extends over 16 amino acids. The germline gives CDR1 PRHDT, CDR2 FYEKMQ (reference sequence). The V gene lost 2 bases and the J gene lost 2 bases, with 12 bases spanning the gap. The CDR3 region is CASSLLGSPNTGELFF. The CDR3 coding sequence is TGTGCCAGCAGCTTACTGGGTAGCCCCAACACCGGGGAGCTGTTTTTT.

In this sample, this clonotype turned up many times. The chain uses TRBV7-9 and TRBJ1-4, with a tentative D call TRBD1 (5 bases). This CDR3 has 16 residues. CDR1 and CDR2 from the germline V gene are SEHNR and FQNEAQ (reference sequence). Trimming stripped 5 bases from V and 0 bases from J, with 13 bases between. The CDR3 reads CASSPVGGATNEKLFF. DNA of the CDR3: TGTGCCAGCAGCCCCGTGGGGGGTGCAACTAATGAAAAACTGTTTTTT.

This clonotype was seen many times. The chain carries TRBV6-1 and TRBJ2-5, with 10 bases identical to TRBD2. The J segment lost 5 bases and the V segment lost 6 bases, leaving 9 bases of the junction unmatched. Germline CDR1 is MNHNS and CDR2 is SASEGT. The CDR3 has 15 amino acids. CDR3 sequence (DNA): TGTGCCAGCAGGGAAAGCGGGGGGGCCTGGGAGACCCAGTACTTC. As protein: CASRESGGAWETQYF.

This clonotype was seen repeatedly, ten times or more. This rearrangement joins TRBV20-1 to TRBJ2-3; D perhaps matches TRBD2 (6 bases). Germline CDR1 DFQATT, CDR2 SNEGSKA (reference sequence). The CDR3 is 17 amino acids. Trimming cost V 1 base and J 7 bases, with 24 bases left between them. CDR3 coding DNA: TGCAGTGCTAGAGCTCCTTTATCTGGGACTGCGGTAAATACGCAGTATTTT. This encodes CSARAPLSGTAVNTQYF.

The V call is TRBV20-1, the J call TRBJ1-1; tentative D call: TRBD1 (6 bases). Deletions cut 6 bases from V and 4 bases from J, with 21 bases between. Germline CDR1 is DFQATT and CDR2 is SNEGSKA (reference sequence). This CDR3 has 15 residues. This CDR3 reads CSARAMRQGGTEAFF. CDR3 nucleotide sequence: TGCAGTGCCAGGGCGATGAGGCAAGGGGGCACTGAAGCTTTCTTT.

The table lists this clonotype with many counts. Here the CDR3 reads CASSFRAWNTEAFF. The CDR3 coding sequence is TGTGCCAGCAGTTTCAGGGCATGGAACACTGAAGCTTTCTTT. The V and J genes are TRBV12-3 or TRBV12-4 and TRBJ1-1, with TRBD1 as a possible D gene (5 bases). There are 14 residues in the CDR3. V lost 3 bases, J lost 1 base, and 9 bases lay in between.

The rearrangement links TRBV7-8 to TRBJ2-7, with D unclear. Germline CDR1 SGHVS, CDR2 FQNEAQ. There are 13 residues in the CDR3. V was clipped by 7 bases and J by 6 bases, with 16 bases between them. CDR3 sequence reads: CASTPTDLFEQYF. The CDR3 bases are TGTGCCAGCACCCCAACCGATTTGTTCGAGCAGTACTTC.

This clonotype was detected a few times. This may come from a read error, since a much larger clone is one base off. CDR3 bases: TGCAGTGCTCAACAGAGAACCTCCTACGAGCAGTACTTC. Amino acids: CSAQQRTSYEQYF. The rearrangement joins TRBV20-1 to TRBJ2-7, with D uncertain. The CDR3 consists of 13 residues. V was trimmed by 5 bases and J by 0 bases, leaving 11 bases between them. Per germline, CDR1 DFQATT and CDR2 SNEGSKA (reference sequence).

This clonotype was seen ten or more times. The CDR3, as DNA: TGCAGTGCTAGAGAAAGGAATCAGCCCCAGCATTTT. This translates into CSARERNQPQHF. The rearrangement uses TRBV20-1 and TRBJ1-5; D gene ambiguous. V was shortened by 0 bases and J by 4 bases, with 4 bases between the two germline ends. This CDR3 spans 12 amino acids. Germline CDR1 is DFQATT and CDR2 is SNEGSKA (reference sequence).

This clonotype was seen only a few times. This chain links TRBV20-1 with TRBJ2-1; D may be TRBD1 or TRBD2 (6 bases each). This CDR3 has 16 amino acids. V dropped 0 bases and J dropped 4 bases, with 16 bases sitting between them. Germline loops: CDR1 DFQATT, CDR2 SNEGSKA (reference sequence). The CDR3 bases are TGCAGTGCTAGAGATGCCCGGAGGGGGAAATACAATGAGCAGTTCTTC. Translation gives CSARDARRGKYNEQFF.

This clonotype has ten or more counts. V is TRBV12-3 or TRBV12-4 and J is TRBJ1-2; 8 bases map to TRBD1. The length of the CDR3 is 14 residues. V was clipped by 6 bases and J by 8 bases; unmatched bases: 11. The CDR3 loop reads CASSLGADRAGYTF. The CDR3 DNA reads TGTGCCAGCAGCCTAGGGGCGGACAGGGCAGGCTACACCTTC.

This clonotype was seen repeatedly, ten times or more. CDR3 nucleotide sequence: TGCAGTGCTAGACTAGCGGGGGGCACAGATACGCAGTATTTT. It codes for CSARLAGGTDTQYF. The V and J genes are TRBV20-1 and TRBJ2-3, with TRBD2 matching 10 bases. Germline CDR1 reads DFQATT; CDR2 reads SNEGSKA (reference sequence). The V and J ends lost 2 bases and 1 base, in that order; junction bases with no gene match: 0. This CDR3 spans 14 amino acids.